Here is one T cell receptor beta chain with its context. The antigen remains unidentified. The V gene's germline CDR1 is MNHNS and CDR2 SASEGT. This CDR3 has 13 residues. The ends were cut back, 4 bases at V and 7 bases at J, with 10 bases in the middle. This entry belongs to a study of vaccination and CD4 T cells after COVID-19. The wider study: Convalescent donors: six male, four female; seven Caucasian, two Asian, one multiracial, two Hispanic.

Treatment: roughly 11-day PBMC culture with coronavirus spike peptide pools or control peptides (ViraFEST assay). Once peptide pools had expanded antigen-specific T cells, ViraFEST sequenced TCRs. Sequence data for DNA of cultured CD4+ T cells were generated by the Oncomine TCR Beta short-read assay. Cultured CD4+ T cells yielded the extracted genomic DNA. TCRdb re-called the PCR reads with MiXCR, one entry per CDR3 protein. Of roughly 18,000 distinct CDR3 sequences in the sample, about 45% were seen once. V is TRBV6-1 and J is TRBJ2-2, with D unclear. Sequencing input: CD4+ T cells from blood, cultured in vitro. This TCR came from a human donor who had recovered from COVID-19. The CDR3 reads CASSGGLSGELFF. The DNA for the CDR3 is TGTGCCAGCAGTGGAGGCCTGAGCGGGGAGCTGTTTTTT.